These 29 T cell receptor beta chains came from one sample sequenced in a study of blood T cells in healthy people across ages. It was with a sample-barcoded 5' primer and a J-beta primer mix that a second PCR of roughly 6 to 12 cycles was run. A single record per CDR3 protein comes from TCRdb applying MiXCR to the 5' RACE reads. Here the sample spans around 800,000 distinct CDR3 sequences, about 55% being singletons. The specimen was blood. Receptors originate from a man older than 75 in good health.

The rearrangement uses TRBV24-1 and TRBJ2-6; D gene unclear. Trimming shortened V by 3 bases and J by 0 bases, and 8 bases separated the two germline ends. The CDR3 is 16 amino acids. Germline CDR1 reads KGHDR; CDR2 reads SFDVKD. CDR3 sequence: CATSDKKDSGANVLTF. CDR3 DNA: TGTGCCACCAGTGATAAGAAGGACTCTGGGGCCAACGTCCTGACTTTC.

The chain employs TRBV5-1 and TRBJ1-1; D ambiguous. The V and J ends lost 0 bases and 8 bases respectively, with 14 bases between them. The germline V gene encodes CDR1 SGHRS and CDR2 YFSETQ. CDR3 size: 14 residues. CDR3 sequence (DNA): TGCGCCAGCAGCTTGGCCACATCCCCGCGAGAAGCTTTCTTT. It codes for CASSLATSPREAFF.

The DNA of the CDR3 is TGTGCCAGCATCCTAGGACTAGCGGGAGTCTACGAGCAGTACTTC. It is translated as CASILGLAGVYEQYF. The chain couples TRBV2 to TRBJ2-4, with TRBD2 matching 13 bases. The J call is doubtful: the DNA matches TRBJ2-7 better. Germline V gene data show CDR1 as SNHLY and CDR2 as FYNNEI. The CDR3 is 15 amino acids.

This clonotype was counted a few times. The J gene is TRBJ2-3, the V gene TRBV2, with a weak D call TRBD2 (5 bases). Trimming took off 4 bases at V and 6 bases at J, with 17 bases between the two ends. The CDR3 runs 15 residues. Germline loops: CDR1 SNHLY, CDR2 FYNNEI. The CDR3, as DNA: TGTGCCAGCAGTGTCCCTCTTGGACTGTCGGATACGCAGTATTTT. Translating gives CASSVPLGLSDTQYF.

The rearrangement uses TRBV2 and TRBJ1-2, with D unclear. V gave up 6 bases and J gave up 2 bases, with 10 bases separating them. This CDR3 is built from 13 residues. CDR1 and CDR2 from the germline V gene are SNHLY and FYNNEI. CDR3 amino acids: CASSADGNYGYTF. DNA for the CDR3: TGTGCCAGCAGCGCCGACGGGAACTATGGCTACACCTTC.

The rearrangement links TRBV27 to TRBJ2-7; D is uncertain. CDR1 is MNHEY, CDR2 SMNVEV, per germline (reference sequence). Trimming shortened V by 4 bases and J by 3 bases, and 10 bases separated the two germline ends. This CDR3 is built from 13 residues. This CDR3 reads CASSWGPFYEQYF. In DNA form, the CDR3 reads TGTGCCAGCAGTTGGGGTCCCTTCTACGAGCAGTACTTC.

The chain uses TRBV7-8 and TRBJ2-3, with D hard to call. Per germline, CDR1 SGHVS and CDR2 FQNEAQ. The CDR3 loop spans 13 amino acids. Trimming left V 4 bases short and J 9 bases short, with 14 bases between. CDR3 in DNA: TGTGCCAGCAGCTGGTCTCAGATAGGGACGCAGTATTTT. This sequence encodes CASSWSQIGTQYF. Variable domain in full (rest from reference TRBV7-8 and TRBJ2-3): GAGVSQSPRYKVAKRGQDVALRCDPISGHVSLFWYQQALGQGPEFLTYFQNEAQLDKSGLPSDRFFAERPEGSVSTLKIQRTQQEDSAVYLCASSWSQIGTQYFGPGTRLTVL.

V gene TRBV5-6 combines with J gene TRBJ1-2; 9 nucleotides match TRBD1. The germline gives CDR1 SGHDT, CDR2 YYEEEE. Unmatched junction bases numbered 6, after V lost 5 bases and J lost 4 bases. The CDR3 runs 14 residues. The CDR3 sequence is CASRTGGWGYGYTF. The CDR3 coding sequence is TGTGCCAGCAGGACAGGGGGATGGGGCTATGGCTACACCTTC.

This clonotype was counted a few times. The chain is built from TRBV29-1 and TRBJ2-7; no reliable D call. The CDR3 is 12 amino acids. V gave up 1 base and J gave up 3 bases, with 7 bases separating them. Looked up from germline, CDR1 is SQVTM and CDR2 is ANQGSEA. The CDR3 nucleotides are TGCAGCGTTGAAGTGGCCCTCTACGAGCAGTACTTC. Encoded protein: CSVEVALYEQYF.

In its sample, this clonotype was seen a few times. This chain connects TRBV12-3 or TRBV12-4 to TRBJ2-3, with no clear D. This CDR3 comprises 16 residues. Trimming took off 6 bases at V and 2 bases at J, with 18 bases between the two ends. CDR3 DNA sequence: TGTGCCAGCAGCCCCGGACGGACCTCGCACACAGATACGCAGTATTTT. Translation gives CASSPGRTSHTDTQYF.

The chain recombines TRBV7-8 with TRBJ2-3; tentative D call: TRBD2 (5 bases). V was shortened by 0 bases and J by 14 bases, with 21 bases between the two germline ends. This CDR3 is 15 amino acids long. The germline V gene has CDR1 SGHVS and CDR2 FQNEAQ. The CDR3: CASSLAAGDHRYAYF. The CDR3 DNA reads as TGTGCCAGCAGCTTAGCGGCGGGTGACCACAGATACGCGTATTTT.

V and J are TRBV2 and TRBJ2-3; D is ambiguous. Germline V gene lookup returns CDR1 SNHLY and CDR2 FYNNEI. V dropped 1 base and J dropped 14 bases, with 19 bases sitting between them. This CDR3 is 14 amino acids long. CDR3 in DNA: TGTGCCAGCAGTGAAGATGGTCAGCACAGATACGCGTATTTT. Encoded protein: CASSEDGQHRYAYF.

The genes are TRBV5-1 and TRBJ2-3; D ambiguous. The germline gives CDR1 SGHRS, CDR2 YFSETQ. The ends were cut back, 2 bases at V and 8 bases at J, with 9 bases in the middle. The CDR3 length is 12 residues. The CDR3 nucleotides read TGCGCCAGCAGCTTTTTCGACGGTACGCAGTATTTT. This encodes CASSFFDGTQYF.

CDR3 sequence (DNA): TGCGCCAGCAGCCCTCGAGGGACGGGACTCCTCTCCTACGAGCAGTACTTC. Its translation: CASSPRGTGLLSYEQYF. The rearrangement links TRBV4-1 to TRBJ2-5, with D possibly TRBD2 on 6 matching bases. The J call may be in error: the DNA end matches TRBJ2-7 better. The CDR3 length is 17 residues. Germline CDR1 MGHRA, CDR2 YSYEKL.

This clonotype has only a few counts. V usage is TRBV7-9 and J usage is TRBJ2-1; 7 bases line up with TRBD1. The CDR3 covers 15 residues. Trimming took 5 bases from V and 7 from J; bases not matched to a gene: 11. CDR1 and CDR2 from the germline V gene are SEHNR and FQNEAQ (reference sequence). As DNA, the CDR3 is TGTGCCAGCAGCCACCGACAGGGAATTTTGAATGAGCAGTTCTTC. Encoded protein: CASSHRQGILNEQFF.

The genes are TRBV5-1 and TRBJ1-5; possibly TRBD1 for D (5 bases). Germline loops: CDR1 SGHRS, CDR2 YFSETQ. V lost 0 bases to trimming and J lost 4 bases, with 14 bases between them. This CDR3 is 16 amino acids long. For the CDR3, the DNA is TGCGCCAGCAGCTTGGAAGGTGGAGGGGCAAATCAGCCCCAGCATTTT. Translated: CASSLEGGGANQPQHF.

This clonotype was counted only a few times. This chain uses TRBV30 with TRBJ1-5; TRBD1 matches 7 bases. V trimming: 2 bases; J trimming: 8 bases; junction bases outside the gene matches: 9. CDR1 is GTSNPN, CDR2 SVGIG, per germline (reference sequence). The CDR3 is made up of 14 amino acids. CDR3 nucleotide sequence: TGTGCCTGGAGTCCTCGGGACAGAGTTAAGCCCCAGCATTTT. This codes for CAWSPRDRVKPQHF. Together with reference TRBV30 and TRBJ1-5, the CDR3 gives the full variable domain: SQTIHQWPATLVQPVGSPLSLECTVEGTSNPNLYWYRQAAGRGLQLLFYSVGIGQISSEVPQNLSASRPQDRQFILSSKKLLLSDSGFYLCAWSPRDRVKPQHFGDGTRLSIL.

The chain combines TRBV12-3 or TRBV12-4 with TRBJ1-2; 9 bases align to TRBD1. V was pared by 5 bases and J by 3 bases, with 7 bases of the junction left unmatched. The CDR3 contains 15 residues. The CDR3 is CASSPRDRAYYGYTF. As DNA, the CDR3 is TGTGCCAGCAGTCCGCGGGACAGGGCTTACTATGGCTACACCTTC.

The chain links TRBV7-2 to TRBJ1-2; no reliable D call. V dropped 3 bases and J dropped 4 bases, with 9 bases sitting between them. The germline gives CDR1 SGHTA, CDR2 FQGNSA. This CDR3 has 13 residues. The CDR3 loop reads CASSFREIYGYTF. The CDR3 nucleotides read TGTGCCAGCAGCTTCCGGGAGATCTATGGCTACACCTTC.

The chain couples TRBV3-1 to TRBJ2-7; unclear D gene. The CDR3 consists of 15 residues. CDR1 and CDR2 (germline): LGHDT, YNNKEL (reference sequence). The germline V and J ends were trimmed by 1 base and 0 bases, with 10 bases remaining between them. The CDR3 loop is CASSQAGQVSYEQYF. CDR3 DNA sequence: TGTGCCAGCAGCCAAGCTGGGCAGGTCTCCTACGAGCAGTACTTC.

This CDR3 reads CASSVEGGKQYF. In DNA, the CDR3 is TGTGCCAGCAGCGTAGAGGGTGGTAAGCAGTACTTC. The J gene is TRBJ2-4, the V gene TRBV9; the D is unclear. The CDR3 has 12 residues. The germline V gene encodes CDR1 SGDLS and CDR2 YYNGEE. V was pared by 0 bases and J by 13 bases, with 11 bases between.

This clonotype was observed a handful of times. V is TRBV2 and J is TRBJ1-2; 7 bases match TRBD1. The CDR3 totals 15 residues. Trimming took 8 bases from V and 2 from J; bases not matched to a gene: 11. Germline lookup yields CDR1 SNHLY and CDR2 FYNNEI. This chain's CDR3 is CASARDRESNYGYTF. CDR3 coding DNA: TGTGCCAGCGCGCGAGACAGGGAATCCAACTATGGCTACACCTTC.

The genes are TRBV5-1 and TRBJ2-7; D remains unclear. CDR3 length equals 15 residues. Germline CDR1 reads SGHRS; CDR2 reads YFSETQ. Deletions cut 4 bases from V and 3 bases from J, with 17 bases between. As DNA, the CDR3 is TGCGCCAGCAGCCAGCAGAGCAGTAGATTCTACGAGCAGTACTTC. Translated: CASSQQSSRFYEQYF. Full variable domain (missing parts from reference TRBV5-1 and TRBJ2-7): KAGVTQTPRYLIKTRGQQVTLSCSPISGHRSVSWYQQTPGQGLQFLFEYFSETQRNKGNFPGRFSGRQFSNSRSEMNVSTLELGDSALYLCASSQQSSRFYEQYFGPGTRLTVT.

This clonotype was seen just once. The V gene is TRBV7-9, the J gene TRBJ2-1; D not resolved. Trimming removed 2 bases from V and 5 bases from J, with 10 bases in between. The CDR3 runs 14 residues. From germline, CDR1 is SEHNR and CDR2 FQNEAQ (reference sequence). The CDR3 DNA follows: TGTGCCAGCAGCTTAACCCCAGATCACAATGAGCAGTTCTTC. Translated, it gives CASSLTPDHNEQFF.

Notes on this clonotype: A much larger clone differs from this one at a single base, so this may be a read error. The J gene is TRBJ2-1, the V gene TRBV4-2, with D unclear. This CDR3 is 16 amino acids long. The V gene's germline CDR1 is LGHNA and CDR2 YNFKEQ. CDR3 DNA sequence: TGTGCCAGCAGCCAGTCTTACTCCGACTCCTACGATGAGCAGTTCTTC. Translated, it gives CASSQSYSDSYDEQFF.

The chain couples TRBV6-6 to TRBJ1-1; the match to TRBD1 covers 11 bases. The CDR3 is made up of 14 amino acids. The germline CDR1 and CDR2 sequences are MNHNY and SVGAGI (reference sequence). The junction had 11 bases not matched to a gene; V was cut back by 6 bases and J by 11 bases. The CDR3 here is CASRGQGVALVAFF. CDR3 DNA sequence: TGTGCCAGCAGGGGACAGGGGGTAGCCCTGGTGGCTTTCTTT.

For this clonotype: The junction shows a germline mismatch at one end, possibly a read error. The rearrangement links TRBV12-3 or TRBV12-4 to TRBJ2-1; D not certain. The CDR3 is made up of 14 amino acids. Here the CDR3 DNA reads TGTACCAGCACTTTTCCCGGCCCATACAATGAGCAGTTCTTC. Its translation: CTSTFPGPYNEQFF.

This clonotype was counted only a few times. The chain links TRBV7-2 to TRBJ2-3, with 12 bases identical to TRBD2. This CDR3 comprises 15 residues. Trimming took 4 bases from V and 14 from J; bases not matched to a gene: 13. Germline CDR1 and CDR2: SGHTA and FQGNSA. The DNA of the CDR3 is TGTGCCAGCAGCTACTCGACTAGCGGGAGCAGATACGCGTATTTT. This sequence encodes CASSYSTSGSRYAYF.

This clonotype is a singleton in its sample. A much larger clone sits a single nucleotide away, making a read error possible. Here the CDR3 DNA reads TGCGCCAGCAGCCAAGTTGGAGGGGCGCCGACCCAGTTCTTC. Amino acids: CASSQVGGAPTQFF. V gene TRBV4-1 combines with J gene TRBJ2-7; a possible D gene is TRBD2 (6 bases). The DNA matches TRBJ2-1 better at its end, which makes the J call doubtful. CDR1 is MGHRA, CDR2 YSYEKL, per germline. The CDR3 contains 14 residues.